The rows below give T cell receptor beta chains drawn from one sample of a study of T cells in Graves' hyperthyroidism and ophthalmopathy. TCRdb recomputed calls from the multiplex PCR reads with MiXCR, one row per CDR3 protein. The table has 300,000 to 400,000 distinct CDR3 sequences, roughly a fifth seen once. The sample was blood. The receptor set was obtained from a woman between 50 and 59 years old with Graves' hyperthyroidism. Each CDR3 is given with its conserved first and last residue. Each record gives: D gene, clone size, V gene, J gene, CDR3 DNA, CDR3 protein. The D gene is left open where the match is weak. The listing skips clone size in some rows; elsewhere it reads once, few, many or a size class.

-,many,TRBV20-1,TRBJ1-6,TGCAGTGCTAGAGATCTGGAACAGTTGGATTCACCCCTCCACTTT,CSARDLEQLDSPLHF
TRBD2,many,TRBV2,TRBJ2-7,TGTGCCAGCAAGGGGACTAGCTTGGGTGAGCAGTACTTC,CASKGTSLGEQYF
-,many,TRBV20-1,TRBJ1-1,TGCAGTGGATTGGGATGGGGCACTGAAGCTTTCTTT,CSGLGWGTEAFF
-,-,TRBV24-1,TRBJ2-5,TGTGCCACCAGAGAAGACGGGCTGGAGACCCAGTACTTC,CATREDGLETQYF
-,-,TRBV20-1,TRBJ2-3,TGCAGTGCTAGAGTAGGGACTACAGATACGCAGTATTTT,CSARVGTTDTQYF
TRBD1,many,TRBV20-1,TRBJ1-2,TGCAGTGCTAAATGGACAGGGAACTATGGCTACACCTTC,CSAKWTGNYGYTF
-,-,TRBV4-2,TRBJ1-2,TGTGCCAGCAGCCAAGATCGTCGAGCTAACTATGGCTACACCTTC,CASSQDRRANYGYTF
-,many,TRBV5-1,TRBJ1-2,TGCGCCAGCAGCTTGGATTATAGCTGGTACAGGGAAAACTATGGCTACACCTTC,CASSLDYSWYRENYGYTF
-,-,TRBV24-1,TRBJ1-1,TGTGCCACCAGTGATGGACCCACTGAAGCTTTCTTT,CATSDGPTEAFF
TRBD1,many,TRBV7-2,TRBJ1-2,TGTGCCAGCAGCTCGACAGGGACAGACTATGGCTACACCTTC,CASSSTGTDYGYTF
-,many,TRBV14,TRBJ2-1,TGTGCCAGCAGCCAGAACCGGGACACTTTCTCCTACAATGAGCAGTTCTTC,CASSQNRDTFSYNEQFF
TRBD2,-,TRBV19,TRBJ2-3,TGTGCCAGTAGTTTCCTAGCGGGGGGCCGCACAGATACGCAGTATTTT,CASSFLAGGRTDTQYF